This T cell receptor beta chain comes out of a study of T cells in Graves' hyperthyroidism and ophthalmopathy. Overall study results and limits: Most thyroid clonotypes expanded above 0.001 appeared in blood too.

The CDR3 regions of TCR beta were amplified from RNA transcripts. A set of HTBI primers served as the primers for a first-round RT-PCR of the TCR CDR3. MiXCR, applied by TCRdb to the multiplex PCR reads, yields one record per CDR3 protein. The sample lists over 500,000 distinct CDR3 sequences, 15% to 20% seen once, with 25% to 30% in the top ten. A remark on this clonotype: What it binds is unknown.

CDR1 SEHNR and CDR2 FQNEAQ come from the germline V gene (reference sequence). The CDR3 runs to 16 residues. V lost 5 bases and J 1 base, leaving 15 bases between the germline ends. The study left out patients who had uncontrolled infection, other autoimmune disease, pregnancy or lactation. The source material was blood. The V and J genes are TRBV7-9 and TRBJ1-5; TRBD1 might be the D (6 bases). The origin of this receptor is a woman aged 30 to 39 with Graves' ophthalmopathy. CDR3 residues: CASSPTGGKSNQPQHF. CDR3 DNA sequence: TGTGCCAGCAGCCCTACGGGGGGCAAAAGCAATCAGCCCCAGCATTTT.